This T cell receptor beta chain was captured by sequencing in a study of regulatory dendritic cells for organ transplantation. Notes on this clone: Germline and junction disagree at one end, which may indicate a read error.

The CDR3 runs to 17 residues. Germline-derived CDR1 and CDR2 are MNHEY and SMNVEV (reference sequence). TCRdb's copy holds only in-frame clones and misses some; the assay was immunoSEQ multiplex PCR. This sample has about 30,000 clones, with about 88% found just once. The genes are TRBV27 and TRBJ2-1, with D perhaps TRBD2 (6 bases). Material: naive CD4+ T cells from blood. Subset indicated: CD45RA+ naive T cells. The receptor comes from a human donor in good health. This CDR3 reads CASSLLAHSAPYNEQFF. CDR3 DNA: TGTGCAAGCAGTTTACTAGCTCATTCGGCCCCTTACAATGAGCAGTTCTTC.